Below, 7 T cell receptor beta chains from the same sample are listed, as sequenced in a study of regulatory T cells in long-lasting Graves disease. In building TCR beta libraries, iRepertoire HTBI primers were used together with Arm-PCR of CDR3 regions. Using its own MiXCR run on the multiplex PCR reads, TCRdb lists one record per CDR3 protein. The data hold 500,000 to 800,000 distinct CDR3 sequences, with around 32% observed a single time. This sample's time point: persistent/refractory GD, antithyroid drugs over 5 years with positive TRAb. PBMCs provided the RNA from which the TCR library was made. The specimen was peripheral blood mononuclear cells (PBMCs), collected when the disease was refractory, from a patient treated with antithyroid drugs. The origin of the receptors is a female donor with Graves disease.

The chain joins TRBV30 to TRBJ1-1; 9 bases align to TRBD1. From germline, CDR1 is GTSNPN and CDR2 SVGIG (reference sequence). Unmatched junction bases numbered 7, after V lost 6 bases and J lost 5 bases. This CDR3 spans 13 amino acids. Here the CDR3 reads CACTLDRGTEAFF. DNA for the CDR3: TGTGCCTGTACCTTGGACAGGGGAACTGAAGCTTTCTTT.

The CDR3: CAISESGPPWNTEAFF. CDR3 nucleotide sequence: TGTGCCATCAGTGAGTCCGGCCCGCCGTGGAACACTGAAGCTTTCTTT. This chain uses TRBV10-3 with TRBJ1-1; D unresolved. CDR1 and CDR2 from the germline V gene are ENHRY and SYGVKD. The V gene lost 0 bases and the J gene lost 1 base, with 12 bases spanning the gap. The CDR3 spans 16 residues.

This clonotype was seen ten or more times. In nucleotides, the CDR3 is TGTGCCAGCAGTTTGATCGGGGGCGCTTCACCCCTCCACTTT. Translated: CASSLIGGASPLHF. The chain carries TRBV12-3 or TRBV12-4 and TRBJ1-6, with a possible D match to TRBD1 (6 bases). This CDR3 is 14 amino acids long. Trimming took off 3 bases at V and 9 bases at J, with 12 bases between the two ends.

This clonotype was recorded a few times. The chain carries TRBV6-1 and TRBJ1-5; 8 bases match TRBD1. The CDR3 length is 17 residues. The J segment lost 0 bases and the V segment lost 4 bases, leaving 8 bases of the junction unmatched. The V gene's germline CDR1 is MNHNS and CDR2 SASEGT. The chain's CDR3 is CASSGPHGQGSNQPQHF. DNA for the CDR3: TGTGCCAGCAGTGGACCCCATGGACAGGGTAGCAATCAGCCCCAGCATTTT.

V and J are TRBV7-2 and TRBJ2-1, with D perhaps matching TRBD1 or TRBD2 (5 bases each). This CDR3 is 17 amino acids long. Looked up from germline, CDR1 is SGHTA and CDR2 is FQGNSA. Trimming took 2 bases from V and 6 from J, leaving 20 bases between them. The CDR3 protein is CASSLNSGTQRPNEQFF. CDR3 in DNA: TGTGCCAGCAGCTTAAACTCCGGGACCCAGAGGCCCAATGAGCAGTTCTTC.

The chain uses TRBV7-9 and TRBJ1-1; D is ambiguous. CDR3 size: 11 residues. Trimming shortened V by 7 bases and J by 6 bases, and 9 bases separated the two germline ends. Germline CDR1 SEHNR, CDR2 FQNEAQ (reference sequence). The CDR3 sequence: CASTPKAEAFF. The DNA of the CDR3 is TGTGCCAGCACCCCGAAGGCTGAAGCTTTCTTT.

The chain links TRBV3-1 to TRBJ1-2; D is undetermined. The CDR3 length is 14 residues. V was trimmed by 5 bases and J by 4 bases, leaving 14 bases between them. Germline CDR1 reads LGHDT; CDR2 reads YNNKEL (reference sequence). The CDR3 spells CASSSDARGYGYTF. The CDR3, as DNA: TGTGCCAGCAGCTCGGACGCTCGGGGCTATGGCTACACCTTC.